Each of the 5 T cell receptor beta chains below was sequenced from the same sample in a study of cytomegalovirus exposure and HLA in healthy donors. Primers included in the PCR were 60 Vbeta and 13 Jbeta primers. TCRdb keeps only in-frame clones here, not all; method: immunoSEQ multiplex PCR. The sample has about 150,000 clones; 79% are singletons. Sequenced input: PBMCs. All receptors derive from a man aged 25-45 years in good health and CMV-seropositive.

This clone was found once. The chain joins TRBV7-6 to TRBJ2-7; 8 positions match TRBD2. Germline lookup yields CDR1 SGHVS and CDR2 FNYEAQ. This CDR3 comprises 16 residues. V was clipped by 5 bases and J by 0 bases; unmatched bases: 9. The CDR3 is CASSPGVAGTSYEQYF. The CDR3, as DNA: TGTGCCAGCAGCCCAGGGGTAGCGGGGACCTCCTACGAGCAGTACTTC. Using reference TRBV7-6 and TRBJ2-7 for the parts outside the CDR3, the full variable domain is GAGVSQSPRYKVTKRGQDVALRCDPISGHVSLYWYRQALGQGPEFLTYFNYEAQQDKSGLPNDRFSAERPEGSISTLTIQRTEQRDSAMYRCASSPGVAGTSYEQYFGPGTRLTVT.

The J gene is TRBJ1-1, the V gene TRBV5-1; TRBD1 aligns across 9 bases. Germline trimming cut 0 bases from V and 1 base from J; bases unmatched to any gene: 4. CDR1 and CDR2 (germline): SGHRS, YFSETQ. The CDR3 runs 16 residues. In nucleotides, the CDR3 is TGCGCCAGCAGCTTGGCCCAGGGACAGGGGAACACTGAAGCTTTCTTT. Its translation: CASSLAQGQGNTEAFF.

The gene calls are TRBV27 and TRBJ1-1; 7 positions agree with TRBD1. V lost 7 bases and J lost 5; bases outside the gene matches: 10. This CDR3 spans 14 amino acids. The V gene's germline CDR1 is MNHEY and CDR2 SMNVEV (reference sequence). The CDR3, as DNA: TGTGCCAGCACCATTAACAGGGGAGCAACTGAAGCTTTCTTT. Amino acid sequence: CASTINRGATEAFF.

This clone has just a few counts. The J gene is TRBJ1-2, the V gene TRBV30; possible D gene TRBD1, 5 bases. The germline V gene encodes CDR1 GTSNPN and CDR2 SVGIG (reference sequence). This CDR3 region has 13 residues. V lost 1 base and J 7 bases, leaving 13 bases between the germline ends. CDR3 sequence (DNA): TGTGCCTGGAGTGGGGTGGGGACTGCTGGCTACACCTTC. Translating it yields CAWSGVGTAGYTF.

This chain connects TRBV25-1 to TRBJ2-2; TRBD2 matches 11 bases. Per the germline V gene, CDR1 is MGHDK and CDR2 is SYGVNS. CDR3 length: 16 residues. The V segment lost 6 bases and the J segment 3 bases; nucleotides outside the gene matches: 6. CDR3: CASRPSGGPYTGELFF. The CDR3 bases are TGTGCCAGCAGGCCTAGCGGGGGGCCTTACACCGGGGAGCTGTTTTTT.